This entry concerns a single T cell receptor beta chain. This clonotype was seen many times. What this receptor recognizes is not known. Per-base qualities were not stored, and no clone one base away is much larger. The method behind the library was 5' RACE. Sequencing used a NextSeq 500. In the TCR library protocol, unique molecular identifiers were attached to individual cDNA molecules to correct for PCR bias and sequencing error. Both TCR alpha and beta chains were sequenced, and tight co-correlation was observed between alpha and beta sequence abundances in each sample. The paper's data handling went like this. Decombinator V4 was used to annotate the V gene, J gene and CDR3 of the TCR sequences. TCRs were defined as expanded if a significant change between any two time points was detected under a Poisson model with p below 0.0001. Abundances of TCRs were expressed as counts per million after normalisation to the total number of TCRs sequenced in each sample. TRAV1-2 paired with TRAJ12, TRAJ20 or TRAJ33 defined MAIT TCRs, while TRAV10 paired with TRAJ18 defined iNKT TCRs. VDJdb, accessed 1 November 2021, was searched for CMV, EBV and SARS-CoV-2 annotated TCRs, excluding TCRs annotated for multiple antigens. TCRdb ran its own pipeline on the public reads, namely fastp trimming at Q25 and MiXCR clone calling, and kept in-frame beta chains. Rows are combined by CDR3 protein, so each entry shows the most common genes and DNA. These V and J calls rely on TCRdb rather than the paper's analysis. This sample comprises about 52,000 distinct CDR3 sequences, 6% to 7% of them detected only once. The ten largest make up 3% to 4% of the sample.

The entry originates in a study of early T cells in non-severe SARS-CoV-2 infection (dated by TCRdb to 2020 to 2023). With regard to the full study: Bulk RNA from unsorted whole blood was used for TCR sequencing, so alpha and beta chains could not be paired.

The study at large found these results: VDJdb matching was skewed toward anti-spike CD8 responses and likely underestimated virus-specific expansions, missing private and CD4 specificities.

A case-control design nested within a healthcare worker cohort in London, UK, was used, with weekly nasopharyngeal swab PCR tests and blood sampling performed. Healthcare workers were enrolled in the week of the UK lockdown, from 23 to 31 March 2020, and were followed every week for up to roughly 15 weeks. Germline trimming amounts to 4 bases on V and 7 bases on J, with 13 as the count of junction bases outside the gene matches. Inclusive of the bounding cysteine and phenylalanine, the CDR3 is 17 residues long. CDR3 DNA only is kept here, 51 bases in frame from base 1. Taken from the germline V gene, the CDR1 and CDR2 loops are MNHEY and SVGEGT.

The sequence links TRBV6-2 or TRBV6-3 to TRBJ1-6; TRBD1 lines up with 7 middle nucleotides. The specimen sequenced was whole blood. The source of this sequence is an adult who was a healthcare worker with PCR-confirmed SARS-CoV-2 infection or an uninfected control (not recorded which). The CDR3 in this case is CASSFSNYRGKNSPLHF. The sequenced DNA: TGTGCCAGCAGTTTTTCCAACTACAGGGGTAAGAATTCACCCCTCCACTTT.